This T cell receptor (beta chain) originates from a study of T-cell memory formation after mild COVID-19. Germline V gene lookup returns CDR1 SGHNT and CDR2 YYREEE (reference sequence). V was trimmed by 1 base and J by 4 bases, leaving 12 bases between them. The CDR3 is 15 residues long. TCRdb re-called the 5' RACE reads through MiXCR, storing one row per CDR3 protein. The sample carries roughly 40,000 distinct CDR3 sequences, around 6.6% recorded once. This clonotype was recorded many times. The TCR originated in an adult who had mild COVID-19 (a few samples of this study predate the infection). Cell type and time point are not known. This rearrangement joins TRBV5-4 to TRBJ2-1; D possibly corresponds to TRBD2 (5 bases). Sequenced: PBMCs or a T cell subset sorted from them (not recorded which). The CDR3 DNA reads TGTGCCAGCAGCTTGTTTGGAGGACCGTACAATGAGCAGTTCTTC. It translates to CASSLFGGPYNEQFF.